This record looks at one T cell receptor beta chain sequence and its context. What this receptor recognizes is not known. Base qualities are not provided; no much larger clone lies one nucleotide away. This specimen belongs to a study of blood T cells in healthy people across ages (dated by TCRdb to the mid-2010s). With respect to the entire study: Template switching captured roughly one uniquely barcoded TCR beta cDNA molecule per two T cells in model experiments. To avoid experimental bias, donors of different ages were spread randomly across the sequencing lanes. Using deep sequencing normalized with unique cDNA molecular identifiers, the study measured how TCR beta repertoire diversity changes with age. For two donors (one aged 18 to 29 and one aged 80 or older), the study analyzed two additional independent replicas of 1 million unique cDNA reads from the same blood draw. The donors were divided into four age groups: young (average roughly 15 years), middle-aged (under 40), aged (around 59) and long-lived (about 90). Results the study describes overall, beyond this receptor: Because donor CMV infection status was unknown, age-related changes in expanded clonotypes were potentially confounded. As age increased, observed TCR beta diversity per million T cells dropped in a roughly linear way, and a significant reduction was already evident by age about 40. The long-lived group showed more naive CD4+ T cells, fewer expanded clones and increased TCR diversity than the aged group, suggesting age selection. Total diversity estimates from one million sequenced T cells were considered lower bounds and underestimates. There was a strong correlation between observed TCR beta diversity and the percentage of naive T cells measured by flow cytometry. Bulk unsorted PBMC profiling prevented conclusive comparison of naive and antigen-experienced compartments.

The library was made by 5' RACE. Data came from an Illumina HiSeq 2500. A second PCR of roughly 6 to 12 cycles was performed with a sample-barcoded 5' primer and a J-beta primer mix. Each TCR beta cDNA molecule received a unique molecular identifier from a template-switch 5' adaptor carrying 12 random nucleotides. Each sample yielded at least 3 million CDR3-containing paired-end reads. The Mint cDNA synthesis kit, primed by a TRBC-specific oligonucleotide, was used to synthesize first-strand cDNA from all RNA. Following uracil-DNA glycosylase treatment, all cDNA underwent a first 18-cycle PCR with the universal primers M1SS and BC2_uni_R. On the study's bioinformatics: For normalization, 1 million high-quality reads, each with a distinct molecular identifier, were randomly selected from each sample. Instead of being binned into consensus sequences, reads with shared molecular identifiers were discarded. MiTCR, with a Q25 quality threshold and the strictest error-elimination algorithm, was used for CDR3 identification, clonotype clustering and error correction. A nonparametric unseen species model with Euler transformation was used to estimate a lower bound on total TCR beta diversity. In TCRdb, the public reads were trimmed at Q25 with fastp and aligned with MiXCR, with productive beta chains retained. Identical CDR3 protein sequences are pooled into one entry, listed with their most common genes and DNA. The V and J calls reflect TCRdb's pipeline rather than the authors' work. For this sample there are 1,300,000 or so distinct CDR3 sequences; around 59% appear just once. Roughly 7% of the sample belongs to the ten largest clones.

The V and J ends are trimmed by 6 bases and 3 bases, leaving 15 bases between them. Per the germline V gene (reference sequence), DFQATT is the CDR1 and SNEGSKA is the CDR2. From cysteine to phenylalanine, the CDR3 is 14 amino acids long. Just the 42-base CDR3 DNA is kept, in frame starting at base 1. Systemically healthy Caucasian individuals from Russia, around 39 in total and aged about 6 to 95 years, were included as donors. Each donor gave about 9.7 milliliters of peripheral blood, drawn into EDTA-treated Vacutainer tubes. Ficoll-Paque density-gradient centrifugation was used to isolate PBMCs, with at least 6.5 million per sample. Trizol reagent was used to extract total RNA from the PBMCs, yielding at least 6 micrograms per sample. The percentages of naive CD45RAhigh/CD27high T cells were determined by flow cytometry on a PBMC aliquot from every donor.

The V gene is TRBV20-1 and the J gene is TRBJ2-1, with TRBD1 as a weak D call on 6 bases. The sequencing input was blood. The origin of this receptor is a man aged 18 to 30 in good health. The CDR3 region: CSAFPDRVYNEQFF. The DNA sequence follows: TGCAGTGCCTTCCCGGACAGAGTCTACAATGAGCAGTTCTTC.